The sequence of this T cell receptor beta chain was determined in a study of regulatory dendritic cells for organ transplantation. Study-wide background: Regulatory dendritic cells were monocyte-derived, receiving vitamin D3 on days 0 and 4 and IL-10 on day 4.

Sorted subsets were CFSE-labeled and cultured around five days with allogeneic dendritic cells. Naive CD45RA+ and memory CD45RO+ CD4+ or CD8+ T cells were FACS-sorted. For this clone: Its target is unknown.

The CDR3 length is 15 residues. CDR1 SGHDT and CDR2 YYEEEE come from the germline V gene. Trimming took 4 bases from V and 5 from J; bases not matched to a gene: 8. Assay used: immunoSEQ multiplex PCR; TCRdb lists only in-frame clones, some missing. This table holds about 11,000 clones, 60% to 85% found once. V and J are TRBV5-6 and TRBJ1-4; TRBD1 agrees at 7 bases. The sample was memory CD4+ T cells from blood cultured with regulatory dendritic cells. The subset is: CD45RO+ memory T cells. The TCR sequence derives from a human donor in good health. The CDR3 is CASSTLGGENEKLFF. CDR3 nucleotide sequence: TGTGCCAGCAGCACCCTAGGGGGCGAGAATGAAAAACTGTTTTTT. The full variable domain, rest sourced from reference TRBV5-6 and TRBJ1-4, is DAGVTQSPTHLIKTRGQQVTLRCSPKSGHDTVSWYQQALGQGPQFIFQYYEEEERQRGNFPDRFSGHQFPNYSSELNVNALLLGDSALYLCASSTLGGENEKLFFGSGTQLSVL.